This T cell receptor beta chain derives from a study of response to subunit inactivated influenza vaccine (dated by TCRdb to 2016 to 2018). Notes on the research overall: Deep quantitative T cell receptor repertoire profiling was used in the study to track responses to a trivalent subunit inactivated influenza vaccine.

V loses 4 bases, J loses 2 bases, and the germline ends lie 13 bases apart. From the cysteine through the phenylalanine, the CDR3 covers 14 amino acids. The sequence is cut down to CDR3 DNA, 42 bases in frame from base 1. CDR1 and CDR2 are drawn from the germline V gene (reference sequence): SGHKS, YYEKEE. General conclusions and limits of the study: It was suggested by the authors that each seasonal influenza vaccination may recruit only a limited number of new T cells.

To prepare the library, RT-PCR was applied. TCRdb records Illumina HiSeq 2500 as the sequencer. Using fastp trimming at Q25 and MiXCR clonotype assembly, TCRdb reanalyzed the public sequencing data and kept in-frame beta chains. Every CDR3 protein is listed once, alongside the most common genes and DNA of its rows. The table for this sample lists 800,000 to 1,000,000 distinct CDR3 sequences; about 20% of them were counted only once. The top ten clonotypes cover 10% of the sample. In the case of this clonotype: Its binding antigen is unknown. No much larger clone exists at a distance of one base, and base qualities are not known.

The source material was PBMCs from blood, sampled 5 to 6 days after vaccination. The rearranged segments are TRBV5-5 and TRBJ2-7; the D gene is possibly TRBD2, with 5 bases matching. The sequence was obtained from a middle-aged man who received an inactivated influenza vaccine. Donor details come from another sample of the same person, matched by shared clones. DNA sequence: TGTGCCAGCAGCCCAGGAGGATTGACCTACGAGCAGTACTTC. Its translation reads: CASSPGGLTYEQYF.